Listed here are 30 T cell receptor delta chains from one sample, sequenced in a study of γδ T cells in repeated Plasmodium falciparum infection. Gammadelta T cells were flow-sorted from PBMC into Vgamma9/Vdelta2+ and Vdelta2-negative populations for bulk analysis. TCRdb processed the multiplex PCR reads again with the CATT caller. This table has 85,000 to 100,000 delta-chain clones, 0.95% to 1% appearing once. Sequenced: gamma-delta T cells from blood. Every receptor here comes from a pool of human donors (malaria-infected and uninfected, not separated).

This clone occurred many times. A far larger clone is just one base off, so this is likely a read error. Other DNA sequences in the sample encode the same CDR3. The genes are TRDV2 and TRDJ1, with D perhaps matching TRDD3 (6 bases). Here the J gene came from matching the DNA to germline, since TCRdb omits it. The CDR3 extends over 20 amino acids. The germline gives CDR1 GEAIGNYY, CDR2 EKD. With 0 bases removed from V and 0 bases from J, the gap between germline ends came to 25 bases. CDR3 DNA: TGTGCCTGTGACACCAATTTTCCGGGAGATACGACTCCGTACACCGATAAACTCATCTTT. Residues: CACDTNFPGDTTPYTDKLIF.

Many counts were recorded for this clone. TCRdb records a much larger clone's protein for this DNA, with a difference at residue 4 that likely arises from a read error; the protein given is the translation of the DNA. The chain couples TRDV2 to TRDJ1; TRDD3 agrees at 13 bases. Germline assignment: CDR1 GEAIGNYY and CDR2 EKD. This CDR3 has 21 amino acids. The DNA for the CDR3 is TGTGCCTGTGGCACCGTTACTGGGGGATACGCCGAGCGGAAGGACACCGATAAACTCATCTTT. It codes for CACGTVTGGYAERKDTDKLIF.

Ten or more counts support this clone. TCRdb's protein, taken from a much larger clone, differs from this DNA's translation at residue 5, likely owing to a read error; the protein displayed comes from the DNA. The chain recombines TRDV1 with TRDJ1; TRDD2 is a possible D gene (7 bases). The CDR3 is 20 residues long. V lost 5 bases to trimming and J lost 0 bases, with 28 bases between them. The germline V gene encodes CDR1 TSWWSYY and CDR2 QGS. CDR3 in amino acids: CALGKSSYSGDPAYTDKLIF. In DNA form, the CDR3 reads TGTGCTCTTGGGAAAAGTTCCTACTCTGGGGATCCAGCTTACACCGATAAACTCATCTTT.

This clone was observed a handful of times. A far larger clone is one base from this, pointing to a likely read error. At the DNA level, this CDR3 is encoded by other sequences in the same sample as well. This chain's CDR3 is CACDTVSPTIPDKGTGQAQLFF. The CDR3, as DNA: TGTGCCTGTGACACCGTTTCCCCTACCATACCGGATAAAGGGACTGGCCAAGCACAACTCTTCTTT. J is TRDJ2 and V is TRDV2, with D possibly called TRDD2 or TRDD3 (5 bases each). No J gene was available from TCRdb, and it was assigned here by a germline match of the DNA. Deletions cut 0 bases from V and 7 bases from J, with 35 bases between. Germline V CDR1 and CDR2: GEAIGNYY, EKD. The length of the CDR3 is 22 residues.

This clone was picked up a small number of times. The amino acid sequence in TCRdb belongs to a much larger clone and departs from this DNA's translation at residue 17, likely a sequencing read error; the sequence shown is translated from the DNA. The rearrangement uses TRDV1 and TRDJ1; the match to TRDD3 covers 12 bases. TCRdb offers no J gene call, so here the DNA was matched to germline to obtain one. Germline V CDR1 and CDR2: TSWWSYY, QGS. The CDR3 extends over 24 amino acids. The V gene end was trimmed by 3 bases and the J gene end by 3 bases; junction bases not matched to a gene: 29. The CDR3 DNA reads TGTGCTCTTGGGGATCGGGCGCCTCCCTTGTACTGGGGGATACAAAATTCAGCAGCCGATAAACTCATCTTT. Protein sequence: CALGDRAPPLYWGIQNSAADKLIF.

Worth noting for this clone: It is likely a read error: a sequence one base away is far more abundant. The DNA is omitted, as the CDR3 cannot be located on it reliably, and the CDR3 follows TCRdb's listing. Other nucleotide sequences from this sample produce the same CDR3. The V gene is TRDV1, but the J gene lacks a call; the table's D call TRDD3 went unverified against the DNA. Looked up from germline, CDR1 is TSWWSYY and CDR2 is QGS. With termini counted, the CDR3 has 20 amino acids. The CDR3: CALGESTFPLPQLYCCKLIF.

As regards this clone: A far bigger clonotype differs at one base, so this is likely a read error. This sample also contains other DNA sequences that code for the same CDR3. The CDR3 bases are TGTGCCTGTGACACCTTGGGGGATGAGGAAGCCGATAAACTCATCTTT. It codes for CACDTLGDEEADKLIF. J is TRDJ1 and V is TRDV2, with 8 nucleotides matching TRDD3. Since TCRdb gives no J gene, matching the DNA to germline was used here to assign it. The CDR3 spans 16 residues. CDR1 is GEAIGNYY and CDR2 is EKD in the germline V gene. V lost 0 bases, J lost 3 bases, and 8 bases stayed unmatched.

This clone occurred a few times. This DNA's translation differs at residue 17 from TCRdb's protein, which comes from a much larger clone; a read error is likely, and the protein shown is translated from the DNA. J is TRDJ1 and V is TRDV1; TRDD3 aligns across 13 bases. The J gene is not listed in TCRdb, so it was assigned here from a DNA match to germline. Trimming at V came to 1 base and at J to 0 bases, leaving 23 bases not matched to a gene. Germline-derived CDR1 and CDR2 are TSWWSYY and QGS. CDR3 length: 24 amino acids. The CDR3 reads CALGERDSLNHLLGDTANTDKLIF. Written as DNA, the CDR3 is TGTGCTCTTGGGGAACGGGACTCCCTAAATCATTTACTGGGGGATACGGCGAACACCGATAAACTCATCTTT.

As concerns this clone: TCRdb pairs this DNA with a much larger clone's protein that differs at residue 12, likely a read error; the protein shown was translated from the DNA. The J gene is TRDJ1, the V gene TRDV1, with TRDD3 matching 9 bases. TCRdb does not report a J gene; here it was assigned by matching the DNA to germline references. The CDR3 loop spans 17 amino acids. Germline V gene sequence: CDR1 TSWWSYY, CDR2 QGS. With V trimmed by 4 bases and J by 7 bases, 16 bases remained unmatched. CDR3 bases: TGTGCTCTTGGGGGACCTTCCTTGTGGGGGATAGAGGCTAAACTCATCTTT. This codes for CALGGPSLWGIEAKLIF.

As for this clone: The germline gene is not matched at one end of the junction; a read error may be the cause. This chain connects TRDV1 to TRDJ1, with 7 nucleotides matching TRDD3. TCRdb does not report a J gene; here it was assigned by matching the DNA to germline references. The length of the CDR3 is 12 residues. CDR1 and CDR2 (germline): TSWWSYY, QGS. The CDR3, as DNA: TGCGCGAGGGAGGGGGATGCCGATAAACTCATCTTT. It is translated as CAREGDADKLIF.

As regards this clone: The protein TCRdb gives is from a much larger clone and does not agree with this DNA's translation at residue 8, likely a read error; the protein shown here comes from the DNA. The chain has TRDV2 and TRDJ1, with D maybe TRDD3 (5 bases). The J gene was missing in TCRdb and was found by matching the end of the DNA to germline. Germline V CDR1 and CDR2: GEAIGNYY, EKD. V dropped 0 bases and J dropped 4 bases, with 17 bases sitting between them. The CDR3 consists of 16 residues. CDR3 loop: CACDTLTQGTLDKLIF. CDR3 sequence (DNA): TGTGCCTGTGACACCCTCACCCAGGGGACTCTCGATAAACTCATCTTT.

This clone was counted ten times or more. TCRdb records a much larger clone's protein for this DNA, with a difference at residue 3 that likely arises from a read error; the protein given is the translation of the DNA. CDR3 amino acids: CARDTVTGGPPTDKLIF. Here the CDR3 DNA reads TGTGCCCGTGACACCGTGACTGGGGGCCCACCCACCGATAAACTCATCTTT. The V gene is TRDV2, the J gene TRDJ1, with TRDD3 matching over 8 bases. Germline V gene sequence: CDR1 GEAIGNYY, CDR2 EKD. The length of the CDR3 is 17 residues.

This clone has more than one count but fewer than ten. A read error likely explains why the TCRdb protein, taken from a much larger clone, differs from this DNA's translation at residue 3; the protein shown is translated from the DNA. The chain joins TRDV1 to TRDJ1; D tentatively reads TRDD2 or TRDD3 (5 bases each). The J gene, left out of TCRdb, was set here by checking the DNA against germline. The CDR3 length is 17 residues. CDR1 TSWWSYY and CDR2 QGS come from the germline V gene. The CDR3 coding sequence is TGTGCTTTTGGGGAAGGTTTCCTCCAGACCTACACCGATAAACTCATCTTT. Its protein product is CAFGEGFLQTYTDKLIF.

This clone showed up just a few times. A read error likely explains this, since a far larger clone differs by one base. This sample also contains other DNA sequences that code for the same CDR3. The CDR3 protein is CACDTVSGYAGYTDKLIF. For the CDR3, the DNA is TGTGCCTGTGACACTGTCTCGGGATACGCGGGGTACACCGATAAACTCATCTTT. V is TRDV2 and J is TRDJ1; 8 bases fit TRDD3. The J gene comes from matching the DNA to germline here; TCRdb lacks it. The CDR3 is 18 amino acids. The ends lost 1 base at V and 0 bases at J; junction bases unmatched: 12. The V gene's germline CDR1 is GEAIGNYY and CDR2 EKD.

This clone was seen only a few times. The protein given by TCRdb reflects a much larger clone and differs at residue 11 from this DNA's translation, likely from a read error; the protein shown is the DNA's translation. The CDR3 DNA follows: TGTGCCTGTGACACCGTCGGGGGTCCCCTCTGCACCGATAAACTCATCTTT. Residues: CACDTVGGPLCTDKLIF. This chain links TRDV2 with TRDJ1; D possibly corresponds to TRDD3 (5 bases). The J gene was missing in TCRdb and was found by matching the end of the DNA to germline. The CDR3 is 17 amino acids. CDR1 and CDR2 from the germline V gene are GEAIGNYY and EKD. V was shortened by 0 bases and J by 1 base, with 17 bases between the two germline ends.

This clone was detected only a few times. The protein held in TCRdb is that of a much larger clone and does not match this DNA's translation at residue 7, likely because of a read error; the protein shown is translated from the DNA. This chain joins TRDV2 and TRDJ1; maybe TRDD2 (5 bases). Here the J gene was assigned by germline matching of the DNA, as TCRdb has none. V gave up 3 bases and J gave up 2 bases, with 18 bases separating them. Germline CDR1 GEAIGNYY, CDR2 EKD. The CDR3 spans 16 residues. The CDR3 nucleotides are TGTGCCTGTGACCAGCTGAGTTCCTCGGGGACCGATAAACTCATCTTT. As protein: CACDQLSSSGTDKLIF.

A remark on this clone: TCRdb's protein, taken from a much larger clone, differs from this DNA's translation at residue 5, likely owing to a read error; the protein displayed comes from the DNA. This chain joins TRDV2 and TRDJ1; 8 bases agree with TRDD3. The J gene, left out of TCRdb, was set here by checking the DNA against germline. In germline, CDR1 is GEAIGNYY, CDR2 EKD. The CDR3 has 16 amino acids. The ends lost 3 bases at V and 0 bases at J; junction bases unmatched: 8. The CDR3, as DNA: TGTGCCTGTGACTGTACTGGGGGTTTGTACACCGATAAACTCATCTTT. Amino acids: CACDCTGGLYTDKLIF.

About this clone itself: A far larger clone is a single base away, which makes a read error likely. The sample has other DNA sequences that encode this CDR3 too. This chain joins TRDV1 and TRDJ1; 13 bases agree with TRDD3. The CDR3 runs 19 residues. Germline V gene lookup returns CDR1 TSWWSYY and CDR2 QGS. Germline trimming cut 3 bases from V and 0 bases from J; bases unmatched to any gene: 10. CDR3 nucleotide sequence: TGTGCTCTTGGGGATTTCCGATACTGGGGGATACGTAACACCGATAAACTCATCTTT. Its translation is CALGDFRYWGIRNTDKLIF.

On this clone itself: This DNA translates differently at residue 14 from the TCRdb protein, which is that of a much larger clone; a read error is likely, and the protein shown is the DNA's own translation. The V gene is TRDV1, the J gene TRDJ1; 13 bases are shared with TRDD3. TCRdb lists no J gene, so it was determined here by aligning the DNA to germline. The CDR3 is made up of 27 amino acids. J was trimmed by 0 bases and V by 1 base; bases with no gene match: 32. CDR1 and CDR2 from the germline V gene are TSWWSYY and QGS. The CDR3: CALGEPNRPPPYDPLGDTRLYTDKLIF. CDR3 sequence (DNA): TGTGCTCTTGGGGAACCCAATCGGCCTCCTCCTTATGACCCACTGGGGGATACGCGGTTGTACACCGATAAACTCATCTTT.

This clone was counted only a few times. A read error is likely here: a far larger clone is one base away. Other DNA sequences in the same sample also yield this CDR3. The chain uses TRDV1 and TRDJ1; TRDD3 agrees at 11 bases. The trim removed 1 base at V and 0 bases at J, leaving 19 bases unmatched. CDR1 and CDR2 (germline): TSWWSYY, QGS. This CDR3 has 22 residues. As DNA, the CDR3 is TGTGCTCTTGGGGAACCTTCCTACGGCCTACTGGGGGATATTTGCTACACCGATAAACTCATCTTT. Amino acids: CALGEPSYGLLGDICYTDKLIF.

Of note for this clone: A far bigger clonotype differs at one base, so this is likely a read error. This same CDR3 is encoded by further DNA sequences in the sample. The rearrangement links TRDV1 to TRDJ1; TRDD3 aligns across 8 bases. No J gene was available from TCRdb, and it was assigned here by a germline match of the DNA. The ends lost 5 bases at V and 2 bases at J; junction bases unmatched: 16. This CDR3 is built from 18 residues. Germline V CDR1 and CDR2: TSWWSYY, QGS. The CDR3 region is CALGTSRSVGDETDKLIF. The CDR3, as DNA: TGTGCTCTTGGGACCTCAAGGTCCGTGGGGGATGAAACCGATAAACTCATCTTT.

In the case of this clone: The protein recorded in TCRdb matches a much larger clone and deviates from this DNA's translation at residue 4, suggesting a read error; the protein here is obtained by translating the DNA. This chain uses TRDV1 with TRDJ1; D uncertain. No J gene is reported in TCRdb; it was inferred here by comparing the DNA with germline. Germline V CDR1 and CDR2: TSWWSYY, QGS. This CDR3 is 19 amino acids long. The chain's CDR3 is CALVELPVYGFRNTDKLIF. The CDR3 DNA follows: TGTGCTCTTGTGGAACTGCCGGTCTACGGTTTCCGGAACACCGATAAACTCATCTTT.

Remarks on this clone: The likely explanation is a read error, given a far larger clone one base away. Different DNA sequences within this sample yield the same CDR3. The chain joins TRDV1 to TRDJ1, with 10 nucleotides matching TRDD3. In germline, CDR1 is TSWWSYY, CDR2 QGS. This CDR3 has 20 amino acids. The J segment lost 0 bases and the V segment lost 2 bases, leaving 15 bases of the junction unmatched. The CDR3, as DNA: TGTGCTCTTGGGGAATTTGCAGTACGCTGGGGGATAAGGTACACCGATAAACTCATCTTT. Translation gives CALGEFAVRWGIRYTDKLIF.

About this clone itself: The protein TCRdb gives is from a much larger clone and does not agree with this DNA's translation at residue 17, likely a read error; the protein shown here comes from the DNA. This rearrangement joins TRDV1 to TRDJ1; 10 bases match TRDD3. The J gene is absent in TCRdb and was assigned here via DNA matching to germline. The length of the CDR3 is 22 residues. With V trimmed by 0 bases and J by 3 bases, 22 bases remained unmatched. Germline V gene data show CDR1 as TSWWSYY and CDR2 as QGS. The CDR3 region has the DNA TGTGCTCTTGGGGAACTTCCCCCCCCAGTACTGGGGGATGCAACGTACGCCGATAAACTCATCTTT. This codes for CALGELPPPVLGDATYADKLIF.

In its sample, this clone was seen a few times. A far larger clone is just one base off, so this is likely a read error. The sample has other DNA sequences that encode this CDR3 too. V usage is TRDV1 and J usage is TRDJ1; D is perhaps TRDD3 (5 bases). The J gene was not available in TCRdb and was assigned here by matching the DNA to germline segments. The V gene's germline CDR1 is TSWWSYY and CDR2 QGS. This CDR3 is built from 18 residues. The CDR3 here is CALGELFPIPGESGKLIF. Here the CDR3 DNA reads TGTGCCCTTGGGGAACTTTTCCCCATTCCGGGCGAATCTGGTAAACTCATCTTT.

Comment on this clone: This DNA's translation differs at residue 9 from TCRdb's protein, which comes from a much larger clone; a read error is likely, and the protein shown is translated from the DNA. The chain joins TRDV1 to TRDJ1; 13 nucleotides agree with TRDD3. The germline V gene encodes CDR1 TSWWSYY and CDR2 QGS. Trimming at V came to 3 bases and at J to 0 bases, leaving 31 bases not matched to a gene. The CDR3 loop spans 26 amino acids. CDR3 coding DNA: TGTGCTCTTGGGGACCTAACTTCCTCCAGTCGTACTGGGGGATACGCCCTCCTTACTTACACCGATAAACTCATCTTT. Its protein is CALGDLTSSSRTGGYALLTYTDKLIF.

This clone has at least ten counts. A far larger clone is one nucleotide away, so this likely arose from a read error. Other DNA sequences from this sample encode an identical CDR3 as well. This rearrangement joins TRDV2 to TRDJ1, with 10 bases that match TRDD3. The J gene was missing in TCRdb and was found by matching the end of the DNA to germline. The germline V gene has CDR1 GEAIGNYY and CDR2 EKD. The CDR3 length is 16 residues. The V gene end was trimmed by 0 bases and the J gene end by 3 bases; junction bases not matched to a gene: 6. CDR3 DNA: TGTGCCTGTGACACCGTTACCGGGGGATACGCCGATAAACTCATCTTT. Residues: CACDTVTGGYADKLIF.

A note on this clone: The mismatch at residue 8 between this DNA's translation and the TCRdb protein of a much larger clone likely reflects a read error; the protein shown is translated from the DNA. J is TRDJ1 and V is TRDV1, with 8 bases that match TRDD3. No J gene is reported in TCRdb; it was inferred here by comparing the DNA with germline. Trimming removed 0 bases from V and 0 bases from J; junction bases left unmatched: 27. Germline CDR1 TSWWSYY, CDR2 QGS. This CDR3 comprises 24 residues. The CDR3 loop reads CALGELGVNFRNSWGSTYTDKLIF. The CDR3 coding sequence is TGTGCTCTTGGGGAACTAGGTGTAAATTTCCGGAACTCCTGGGGGAGTACGTACACCGATAAACTCATCTTT.

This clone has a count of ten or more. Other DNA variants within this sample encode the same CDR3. CDR3 loop: CALGEYLGDLYTDKLIF. Written as DNA, the CDR3 is TGTGCTCTTGGGGAATATCTGGGGGATCTATACACCGATAAACTCATCTTT. V usage is TRDV1 and J usage is TRDJ1; 9 bases map to TRDD3. V lost 2 bases to trimming and J lost 0 bases; unmatched junction nucleotides: 7. The CDR3 consists of 17 residues. Germline V gene lookup returns CDR1 TSWWSYY and CDR2 QGS.

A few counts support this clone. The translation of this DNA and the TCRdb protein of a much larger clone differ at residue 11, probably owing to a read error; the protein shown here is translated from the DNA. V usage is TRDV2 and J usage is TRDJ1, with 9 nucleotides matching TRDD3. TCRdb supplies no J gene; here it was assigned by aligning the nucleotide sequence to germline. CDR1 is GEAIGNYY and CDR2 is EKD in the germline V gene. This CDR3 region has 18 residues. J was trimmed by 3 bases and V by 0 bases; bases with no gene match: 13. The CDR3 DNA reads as TGTGCCTGTGACACCCTCGGGGATACGCTTCTCGTCGCCGATAAACTCATCTTT. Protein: CACDTLGDTLLVADKLIF.